These T cell receptor beta chains were read from a single sample in a study of PD-L1 blockade in urothelial cancer. Using immunoSEQ multiplex PCR, the repertoire was profiled, and TCRdb retains in-frame clones only, with some absent. The data show some 52,000 clones, with 70% to 80% seen just once and 3% to 4.5% held by the top ten. The starting material was PBMCs, obtained around atezolizumab (anti-PD-L1) treatment. These receptors were collected from a man between 65 and 85 years old with urothelial cancer. The CDR3 runs from the conserved cysteine through the conserved F or W. Fields, in order: clone size, D gene, J gene, V gene, CDR3 protein, CDR3 DNA. D genes are given only for firm matches. The size of a clone is reported for some rows only, either as once, few or many, or as a class for expanded clones.

clone size: few
D gene: -
J gene: TRBJ1-2
V gene: TRBV19
CDR3 protein: CASSVGLGGYTF
CDR3 DNA: TGTGCCAGTAGTGTCGGACTGGGGGGCTACACCTTC

clone size: -
D gene: -
J gene: TRBJ2-7
V gene: TRBV4-1
CDR3 protein: CASSQDRSNRDTPYEQYF
CDR3 DNA: TGCGCCAGCAGCCAGGATAGATCCAACCGGGACACCCCCTACGAGCAGTACTTC

clone size: -
D gene: TRBD1
J gene: TRBJ1-5
V gene: TRBV27
CDR3 protein: CASSSYRGWHQPQHF
CDR3 DNA: TGTGCCAGCAGTTCGTACAGGGGGTGGCATCAGCCCCAGCATTTT

clone size: -
D gene: -
J gene: TRBJ2-2
V gene: TRBV4-3
CDR3 protein: CASSQVVPGELFF
CDR3 DNA: TGCGCCAGCAGCCAAGTAGTTCCCGGGGAGCTGTTTTTT

clone size: -
D gene: -
J gene: TRBJ1-1
V gene: TRBV7-2
CDR3 protein: CASSLRRGSGRRATEAFF
CDR3 DNA: TGTGCCAGCAGCTTACGTAGGGGCAGCGGGCGGCGGGCCACTGAAGCTTTCTTT

clone size: -
D gene: -
J gene: TRBJ1-1
V gene: TRBV6-5
CDR3 protein: CASRRHGDTEAFF
CDR3 DNA: TGTGCCAGCAGACGCCACGGAGATACTGAAGCTTTCTTT

clone size: -
D gene: TRBD1
J gene: TRBJ1-4
V gene: TRBV27
CDR3 protein: CASSTRPGTGLEKLFF
CDR3 DNA: TGTGCCAGCAGCACACGACCCGGGACAGGACTTGAAAAACTGTTTTTT

clone size: few
D gene: TRBD1
J gene: TRBJ1-1
V gene: TRBV7-9
CDR3 protein: CASSHFGPQQGLNTEAFF
CDR3 DNA: TGTGCCAGCAGCCACTTTGGGCCTCAACAGGGGCTGAACACTGAAGCTTTCTTT

clone size: -
D gene: TRBD2
J gene: TRBJ2-7
V gene: TRBV5-6
CDR3 protein: CASSIAGGREQYF
CDR3 DNA: TGTGCCAGCAGTATAGCGGGGGGGCGCGAGCAGTACTTC

clone size: -
D gene: -
J gene: TRBJ2-1
V gene: TRBV5-4
CDR3 protein: CASSLGAGGSSYNEQFF
CDR3 DNA: TGTGCCAGCAGCTTGGGTGCTGGGGGGAGCTCCTACAATGAGCAGTTCTTC

clone size: -
D gene: -
J gene: TRBJ2-7
V gene: TRBV7-6
CDR3 protein: CASSLGPSATYEQYF
CDR3 DNA: TGTGCCAGCTCCTTAGGACCTAGCGCAACCTACGAGCAGTACTTC

clone size: -
D gene: TRBD1
J gene: TRBJ2-1
V gene: TRBV5-5
CDR3 protein: CASSLTGGSYNEQFF
CDR3 DNA: TGTGCCAGCAGTCTGACAGGGGGTTCCTACAATGAGCAGTTCTTC

clone size: -
D gene: -
J gene: TRBJ1-2
V gene: TRBV9
CDR3 protein: CASSAGYGYTF
CDR3 DNA: TGTGCCAGCAGCGCGGGCTATGGCTACACCTTC

clone size: -
D gene: TRBD2
J gene: TRBJ2-1
V gene: TRBV27
CDR3 protein: CASSPTSGGPSSYNEQFF
CDR3 DNA: TGTGCCAGCAGTCCTACTAGCGGGGGGCCGAGCTCCTACAATGAGCAGTTCTTC

clone size: -
D gene: TRBD2
J gene: TRBJ2-5
V gene: TRBV7-9
CDR3 protein: CASSAGLGTQYF
CDR3 DNA: TGTGCCAGCAGCGCGGGACTAGGGACCCAGTACTTC

clone size: -
D gene: TRBD1
J gene: TRBJ1-3
V gene: TRBV28
CDR3 protein: CASSVTGGSGNTIYF
CDR3 DNA: TGTGCCAGCAGTGTCACAGGGGGCAGTGGAAACACCATATATTTT

clone size: -
D gene: TRBD2
J gene: TRBJ2-3
V gene: TRBV2
CDR3 protein: CASSVTSGGTDTQYF
CDR3 DNA: TGTGCCAGCAGTGTGACTAGCGGGGGCACAGATACGCAGTATTTT

clone size: -
D gene: TRBD1
J gene: TRBJ1-2
V gene: TRBV4-3
CDR3 protein: CASSQDMDRGGYGYTF
CDR3 DNA: TGCGCCAGCAGCCAAGATATGGACAGGGGTGGTTATGGCTACACCTTC

clone size: once
D gene: -
J gene: TRBJ2-2
V gene: TRBV5-8
CDR3 protein: CASSLQQGRARDGELFF
CDR3 DNA: TGTGCCAGCAGCTTGCAGCAGGGGAGAGCGAGGGACGGGGAGCTGTTTTTT

clone size: medium-sized
D gene: TRBD2
J gene: TRBJ2-1
V gene: TRBV29-1
CDR3 protein: CSVGRGSGGDNEQFF
CDR3 DNA: TGCAGCGTGGGGCGGGGAAGCGGGGGGGACAATGAGCAGTTCTTC

clone size: -
D gene: TRBD1
J gene: TRBJ1-2
V gene: TRBV27
CDR3 protein: CASSSRTGLSGYTF
CDR3 DNA: TGTGCCAGCAGTTCTAGGACAGGGTTGAGCGGCTACACCTTC

clone size: -
D gene: TRBD1
J gene: TRBJ1-4
V gene: TRBV7-6
CDR3 protein: CASSLAGQGSSDGEKLFF
CDR3 DNA: TGTGCCAGCAGCTTAGCGGGACAGGGGTCTTCAGATGGGGAAAAACTGTTTTTT

clone size: -
D gene: -
J gene: TRBJ1-2
V gene: TRBV9
CDR3 protein: CASSVEAGRGYGYTF
CDR3 DNA: TGTGCCAGCAGCGTAGAGGCAGGGAGGGGCTATGGCTACACCTTC

clone size: -
D gene: -
J gene: TRBJ2-2
V gene: TRBV12-1
CDR3 protein: CASSFAIRASGSVAGELFF
CDR3 DNA: TGTGCCAGCAGCTTTGCCATAAGGGCTAGCGGGAGTGTAGCCGGGGAGCTGTTTTTT

clone size: -
D gene: -
J gene: TRBJ1-1
V gene: TRBV6-5
CDR3 protein: CASSYSATPMNTEAFF
CDR3 DNA: TGTGCCAGCAGTTACTCCGCGACACCTATGAACACTGAAGCTTTCTTT

clone size: -
D gene: -
J gene: TRBJ2-2
V gene: TRBV5-1
CDR3 protein: CASSSRETGELFF
CDR3 DNA: TGCGCCAGCAGCTCCCGGGAAACCGGGGAGCTGTTTTTT

clone size: -
D gene: TRBD1
J gene: TRBJ1-1
V gene: TRBV5-1
CDR3 protein: CASSLDGTGSNTEAFF
CDR3 DNA: TGCGCCAGCAGCTTGGATGGGACAGGGTCGAACACTGAAGCTTTCTTT

clone size: -
D gene: TRBD1
J gene: TRBJ2-2
V gene: TRBV11-2
CDR3 protein: CASSPGQGGTGELFF
CDR3 DNA: TGTGCCAGCAGCCCCGGACAGGGAGGCACCGGGGAGCTGTTTTTT

clone size: once
D gene: -
J gene: TRBJ1-2
V gene: TRBV5-1
CDR3 protein: CASSLVGRGIGYTF
CDR3 DNA: TGCGCCAGCAGCTTGGTAGGGCGGGGGATTGGCTACACCTTC

clone size: -
D gene: -
J gene: TRBJ2-4
V gene: TRBV7-6
CDR3 protein: CASSLAGAGNIQYF
CDR3 DNA: TGTGCCAGCAGCTTAGCAGGGGCTGGAAACATTCAGTACTTC

clone size: -
D gene: TRBD1
J gene: TRBJ1-5
V gene: TRBV12-5
CDR3 protein: CASGPTRGQGGQPQHF
CDR3 DNA: TGTGCTAGTGGTCCCACCCGAGGACAGGGTGGGCAGCCCCAGCATTTT

clone size: -
D gene: TRBD1
J gene: TRBJ1-5
V gene: TRBV7-2
CDR3 protein: CASSLYSQGGQASNQPQHF
CDR3 DNA: TGTGCCAGCAGCTTATACTCCCAGGGAGGACAGGCTAGCAATCAGCCCCAGCATTTT

clone size: -
D gene: -
J gene: TRBJ2-6
V gene: TRBV5-4
CDR3 protein: CASRFGLSGANVLTF
CDR3 DNA: TGTGCCAGCAGATTCGGTCTCTCTGGGGCCAACGTCCTGACTTTC

clone size: -
D gene: -
J gene: TRBJ1-3
V gene: TRBV4-1
CDR3 protein: CASSLREGGEKKGEPGNTIYF
CDR3 DNA: TGCGCCAGCAGCCTCAGGGAGGGGGGGGAAAAAAAAGGCGAGCCTGGAAACACCATATATTTT

clone size: -
D gene: TRBD1
J gene: TRBJ2-7
V gene: TRBV7-2
CDR3 protein: CASSLGTDSYEQYF
CDR3 DNA: TGTGCCAGCAGCTTGGGGACAGATTCCTACGAGCAGTACTTC

clone size: few
D gene: -
J gene: TRBJ1-2
V gene: TRBV5-4
CDR3 protein: CASSRYRSADYGYTF
CDR3 DNA: TGTGCCAGCAGCCGATACAGGTCCGCGGACTATGGCTACACCTTC

clone size: -
D gene: -
J gene: TRBJ2-1
V gene: TRBV28
CDR3 protein: CASSLMGQQNNEQFF
CDR3 DNA: TGTGCCAGCAGTTTAATGGGGCAGCAAAACAATGAGCAGTTCTTC

clone size: -
D gene: -
J gene: TRBJ2-1
V gene: TRBV7-2
CDR3 protein: CASSLEDFSNEQFF
CDR3 DNA: TGTGCCAGCAGCTTAGAAGACTTTTCCAATGAGCAGTTCTTC

clone size: many
D gene: -
J gene: TRBJ2-2
V gene: TRBV4-3
CDR3 protein: CASSQEGLRASFGELFF
CDR3 DNA: TGCGCCAGCAGCCAAGAGGGTCTCCGGGCTAGCTTTGGGGAGCTGTTTTTT

clone size: once
D gene: -
J gene: TRBJ1-5
V gene: TRBV7-2
CDR3 protein: CASSLEGHPDQPQHF
CDR3 DNA: TGTGCCAGCAGCCTAGAGGGACACCCCGATCAGCCCCAGCATTTT

clone size: once
D gene: TRBD1
J gene: TRBJ1-2
V gene: TRBV5-1
CDR3 protein: CASSGTQGRPGYTF
CDR3 DNA: TGCGCCAGCAGCGGAACACAGGGGAGACCTGGCTACACCTTC

clone size: once
D gene: -
J gene: TRBJ1-3
V gene: TRBV5-1
CDR3 protein: CASSGGSSGNTIYF
CDR3 DNA: TGCGCCAGCAGCGGCGGGAGCTCTGGAAACACCATATATTTT

clone size: -
D gene: TRBD2
J gene: TRBJ2-5
V gene: TRBV5-6
CDR3 protein: CASTRVGEGETQYF
CDR3 DNA: TGTGCCAGCACCCGGGTGGGGGAGGGAGAGACCCAGTACTTC

clone size: -
D gene: -
J gene: TRBJ2-2
V gene: TRBV9
CDR3 protein: CASSPTAGVTGELFF
CDR3 DNA: TGTGCCAGCAGTCCCACGGCCGGGGTGACCGGGGAGCTGTTTTTT

clone size: -
D gene: -
J gene: TRBJ1-1
V gene: TRBV19
CDR3 protein: CGGRCKTWGGNTEAFF
CDR3 DNA: TGTGGGGGGCGGTGCAAGACTTGGGGGGGAAACACTGAAGCTTTCTTT

clone size: -
D gene: TRBD2
J gene: TRBJ2-7
V gene: TRBV9
CDR3 protein: CASSVAASGRASGSYEQYF
CDR3 DNA: TGTGCCAGCAGCGTAGCGGCTAGCGGGAGGGCCTCGGGCTCCTACGAGCAGTACTTC

clone size: -
D gene: TRBD2
J gene: TRBJ2-1
V gene: TRBV11-3
CDR3 protein: CASSSTTSGRTYNEQFF
CDR3 DNA: TGTGCCAGCAGCTCCACAACTAGCGGGAGAACCTACAATGAGCAGTTCTTC

clone size: -
D gene: TRBD1
J gene: TRBJ2-6
V gene: TRBV5-5
CDR3 protein: CASSFSTGAGANVLTF
CDR3 DNA: TGTGCCAGCAGCTTCTCTACAGGGGCTGGGGCCAACGTCCTGACTTTC

clone size: once
D gene: -
J gene: TRBJ2-1
V gene: TRBV7-2
CDR3 protein: CASSPPRNRGRNEQFF
CDR3 DNA: TGTGCCAGCAGCCCCCCGAGGAACAGAGGGAGGAATGAGCAGTTCTTC

clone size: -
D gene: -
J gene: TRBJ2-5
V gene: TRBV5-1
CDR3 protein: CASSLNRAETQYF
CDR3 DNA: TGCGCCAGCAGCTTGAACAGGGCAGAGACCCAGTACTTC

clone size: once
D gene: -
J gene: TRBJ1-2
V gene: TRBV5-4
CDR3 protein: CASSPADRLNYGYTF
CDR3 DNA: TGTGCCAGCAGCCCGGCCGACAGGTTGAACTATGGCTACACCTTC

clone size: -
D gene: -
J gene: TRBJ2-7
V gene: TRBV9
CDR3 protein: CASSTGGGLWYEQYF
CDR3 DNA: TGTGCCAGCAGCACTGGGGGGGGGCTATGGTACGAGCAGTACTTC

clone size: -
D gene: -
J gene: TRBJ1-5
V gene: TRBV7-9
CDR3 protein: CASSLGFGSNQPQHF
CDR3 DNA: TGTGCCAGCAGCCTGGGCTTCGGTAGCAATCAGCCCCAGCATTTT

clone size: -
D gene: -
J gene: TRBJ1-3
V gene: TRBV7-2
CDR3 protein: CASSRGGAPGNTIYF
CDR3 DNA: TGTGCCAGCAGCCGCGGGGGCGCCCCTGGAAACACCATATATTTT

clone size: -
D gene: -
J gene: TRBJ1-5
V gene: TRBV6-5
CDR3 protein: CASSPTPNQPQHF
CDR3 DNA: TGTGCCAGCAGTCCGACACCTAATCAGCCCCAGCATTTT